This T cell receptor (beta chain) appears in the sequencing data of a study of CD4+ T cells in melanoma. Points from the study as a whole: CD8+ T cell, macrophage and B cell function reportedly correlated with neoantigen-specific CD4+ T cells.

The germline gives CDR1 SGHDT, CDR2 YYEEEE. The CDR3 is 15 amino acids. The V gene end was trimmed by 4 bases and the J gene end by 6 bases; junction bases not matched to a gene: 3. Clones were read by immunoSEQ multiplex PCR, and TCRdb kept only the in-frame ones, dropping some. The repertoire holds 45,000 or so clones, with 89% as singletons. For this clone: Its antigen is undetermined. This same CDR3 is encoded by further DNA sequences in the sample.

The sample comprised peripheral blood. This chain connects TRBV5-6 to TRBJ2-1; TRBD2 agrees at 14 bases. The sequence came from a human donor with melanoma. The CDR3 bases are TGTGCCAGCAGCCTGGGACTAGCGGGGGTCAATGAGCAGTTCTTC. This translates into CASSLGLAGVNEQFF.